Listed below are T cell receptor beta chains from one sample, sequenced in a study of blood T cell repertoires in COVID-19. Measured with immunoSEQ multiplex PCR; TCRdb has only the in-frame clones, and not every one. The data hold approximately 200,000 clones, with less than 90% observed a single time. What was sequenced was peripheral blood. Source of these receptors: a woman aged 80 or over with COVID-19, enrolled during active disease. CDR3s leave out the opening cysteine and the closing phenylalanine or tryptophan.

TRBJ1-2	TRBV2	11	ASTGTGRNGYT
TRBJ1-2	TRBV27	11	ASRPDRGGGYT
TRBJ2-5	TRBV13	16	ASSSFGPSGGKQETQY
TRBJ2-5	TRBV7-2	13	ASSLITGAQETQY
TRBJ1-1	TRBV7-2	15	ASSSSGFTAVNTEAF
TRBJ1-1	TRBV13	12	ASSLNRGNAEAF
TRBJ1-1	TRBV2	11	ASGGGQGTEAF
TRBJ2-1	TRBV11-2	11	ASSLDRWGWQF
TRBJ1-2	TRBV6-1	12	ASSEGGQLYGYT
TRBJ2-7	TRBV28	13	ASSSTGTGSHEQY
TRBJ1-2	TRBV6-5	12	ASSPDRGNYGYT
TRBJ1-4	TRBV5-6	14	ASSFRQGALNEKLF
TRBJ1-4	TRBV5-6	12	ASSLGDRAEKLF
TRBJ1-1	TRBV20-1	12	SASRTGVNTEAF
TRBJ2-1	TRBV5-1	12	ASSAIAGDNEQF
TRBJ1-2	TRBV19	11	ASSPRERYGYT
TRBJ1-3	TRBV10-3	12	AISAGGKGDTIY
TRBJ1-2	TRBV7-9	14	ASSPTVDRFRNGYT
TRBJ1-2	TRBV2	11	ASSDTSGYGYT
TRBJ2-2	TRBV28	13	ASSPGTGNTGELF
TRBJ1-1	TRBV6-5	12	ASSYSDRGTEAF
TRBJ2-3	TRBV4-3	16	ASSQANVLPAGADTQY
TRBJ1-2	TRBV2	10	ASNLRAEGYT
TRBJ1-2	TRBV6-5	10	ASTSGGSGYT
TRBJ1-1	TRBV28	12	ASQQLTDSAEAF
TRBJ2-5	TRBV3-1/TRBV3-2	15	ASSQVARLAGGETQY
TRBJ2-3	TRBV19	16	ASSTADRDHFRADTQY
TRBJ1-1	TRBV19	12	ASTNGGRGSEAF
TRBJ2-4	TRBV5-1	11	ASSSSGENIQY
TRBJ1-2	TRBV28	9	ASRRDYGYT
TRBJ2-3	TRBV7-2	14	ASSFGVRLATDTQY
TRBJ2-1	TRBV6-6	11	ASSLTSGNEQF
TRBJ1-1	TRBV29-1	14	SVQGTGLRMNTEAF
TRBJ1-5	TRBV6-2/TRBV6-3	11	ASSYSTSQPQH
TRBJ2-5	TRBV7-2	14	ASSPRPRTGGETQY
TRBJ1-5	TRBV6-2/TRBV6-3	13	ASSSDSLVYQPQH
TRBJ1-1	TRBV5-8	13	ASSFIKTGSTEAF
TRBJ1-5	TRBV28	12	ASSLRRGYQPQH
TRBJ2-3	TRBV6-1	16	ASSEMASGGRGTDTQY